This T cell receptor (beta chain) was found in a study of blood T cell repertoires in COVID-19 (dated by TCRdb to between 2020 and 2021). With regard to the full study: Samples covering the acute and convalescent phases of COVID-19 were provided by collaborators in the United States, Italy and Spain. The prospective study material was composed of cDNA or gDNA derived from T cells, B-cell-depleted T cells, or PBMCs. The dataset comprised deeply sampled blood TCRbeta repertoires from subjects exposed to, actively infected with, or recovered from COVID-19. The repertoires were made available in a free public database intended to serve as a resource for research on the immune response to SARS-CoV-2. The samples were drawn from the first 160 participants of the ongoing ImmuneRACE study and from some 1,300 subjects provided by 6 global collaborators. Sample metadata almost always included a de-identified subject ID, COVID-19 status, age in years and sex. Where HLA class I and class II types were available, the types were taken from metadata supplied by the sample provider, not from assay-based typing. What the work shows at the level of the full study, not this receptor alone: The quantity of clinical and demographic metadata differed by source and by participant and was supplied without curation.

With regard to this clone: Its antigen is unknown. Base qualities are missing; no much larger clone stands one base away.

Between the V and J ends, shortened by 5 bases and 6 bases respectively, the junction contains 11 bases. Spanning cysteine to phenylalanine, the CDR3 consists of 11 amino acids. Only the CDR3 part of the read is kept: 33 bases, read in frame from the first base. Reading the germline V gene (reference sequence) gives CDR1 DFQATT and CDR2 SNEGSKA. The immunoSEQ Assay, a bias-controlled multiplex PCR, was used to amplify TCRbeta CDR3 regions from genomic DNA. As for the authors' bioinformatics: The number of nucleated cells in each sample was estimated from the amplification of reference gene primers within the assay. To quantify the absolute abundance of each unique TCRbeta CDR3 rearrangement, sequence reads were collapsed and filtered. For each sample, productive Simpson clonality was calculated by taking the square root of Simpson's diversity index across productive rearrangements. TCRdb obtained this table from immuneACCESS and retained in-frame rearrangements with V and J assigned. These tables miss some clones; where compared with another copy, unresolved V genes account for less than half of the shortfall, and the remainder is unexplained. D and trimming were read from the DNA, whereas the V and J calls and clone size are those reported in that table. Recorded for this sample are fewer than 350,000 clones; approximately 90% of them occurred a single time. The ten largest clones add up to 6% to 7% of the sample.

In the prospective study, participants were about 18 to 90 years old, resided in about two dozen geographic areas of the United States, and were enrolled through a virtual design. In the prospective study, cohorts were assigned on the basis of participant-reported clinical history obtained from a screening survey and a study questionnaire. ImmuneRACE Cohort 3 recovered participants were defined by two consecutive negative NP/OP PCR tests, healthcare professional clearance, or symptom resolution. Mobile phlebotomists in the prospective study collected whole blood, serum and a nasopharyngeal or oropharyngeal swab from every participant. Additional blood draws and questionnaires over a roughly two-month period could optionally be provided by prospective study participants. Blood samples from the prospective study were shipped frozen or at room temperature prior to DNA extraction.

The clonotype originates from a woman aged 40 to 49 who had recovered from COVID-19. The V and J segments used are TRBV20-1 and TRBJ2-7; TRBD1 could be the D gene, as 7 bases match. The sample comprised PBMCs or T cells enriched from blood (not recorded which). The nucleotides are TGCAGTGCTCACCAGGGGGGCGAGCAGTACTTC. It encodes CSAHQGGEQYF.